The sequence of this TCR beta chain was determined in a study of identical twins. Points from the study as a whole: Memory repertoires lacked the insertion deficit that abundant cord blood beta clonotypes showed. Models came in too low on out-of-frame TCR alpha sharing in monozygotic twins.

This clonotype was seen a handful of times. Its antigen is unknown. Template switching introduced a universal primer site, and the cDNA bore unique molecular identifiers. TCRdb processed the 5' RACE reads anew with MiXCR; each CDR3 protein has one entry. The table records 1.5 million to 2 million distinct CDR3 sequences, around 33% of them present only once. The CDR3 sequence is 13 residues long. V gave up 4 bases and J gave up 6 bases; unmatched junction bases: 4. Germline lookup yields CDR1 MNHNS and CDR2 SASEGT. This TCR came from a newborn girl in good health. The chain recombines TRBV6-1 with TRBJ1-2, with 8 bases aligning to TRBD1. Sequenced material: cord blood. The CDR3: CASSASDRDGYTF. In nucleotides, the CDR3 is TGTGCCAGCAGTGCGTCGGACAGGGATGGCTACACCTTC.